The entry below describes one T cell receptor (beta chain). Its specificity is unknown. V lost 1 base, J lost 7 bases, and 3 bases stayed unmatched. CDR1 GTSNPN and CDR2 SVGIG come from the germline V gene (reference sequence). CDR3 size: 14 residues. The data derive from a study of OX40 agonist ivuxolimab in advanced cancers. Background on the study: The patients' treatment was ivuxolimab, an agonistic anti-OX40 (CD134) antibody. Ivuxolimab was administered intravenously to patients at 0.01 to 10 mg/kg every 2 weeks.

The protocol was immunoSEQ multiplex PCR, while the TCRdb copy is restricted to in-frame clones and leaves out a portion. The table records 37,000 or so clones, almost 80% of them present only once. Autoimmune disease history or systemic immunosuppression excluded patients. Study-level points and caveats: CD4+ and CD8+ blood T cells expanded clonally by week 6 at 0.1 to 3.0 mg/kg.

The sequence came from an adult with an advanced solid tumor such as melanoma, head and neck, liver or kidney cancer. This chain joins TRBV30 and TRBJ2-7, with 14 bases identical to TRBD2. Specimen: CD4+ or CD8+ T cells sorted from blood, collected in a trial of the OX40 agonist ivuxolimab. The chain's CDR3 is CAWSGGTSGREQYF. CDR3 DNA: TGTGCCTGGAGTGGAGGGACTAGCGGGAGAGAGCAGTACTTC.